This TCR beta chain is drawn from a study of T cells in localized non-small cell lung cancer. V lost 0 bases, J lost 0 bases, and 12 bases lay in between. This CDR3 is built from 17 residues. From germline, CDR1 is WSHSY and CDR2 SAAADI. General observations from the study: With higher T cell density in blood came longer overall survival. Compared with tumor, uninvolved adjacent lung displayed greater T cell clonality, ranking highest overall.

Here immunoSEQ multiplex PCR was the method, and the copy in TCRdb shows in-frame clones only, minus some. The table has roughly 3,200 clones, almost 25% seen once. A remark on this clone: Its antigen remains unknown.

This specimen was normal lung tissue next to the tumor, taken before any cancer treatment. The receptor comes from a man aged 40 to 70 with stage III squamous cell lung carcinoma. V gene TRBV10-2 combines with J gene TRBJ2-1; D might be TRBD2 (5 bases). CDR3 amino acids: CASSESRAASSYNEQFF. CDR3 bases: TGCGCCAGCAGTGAGTCGAGGGCGGCCAGCTCCTACAATGAGCAGTTCTTC.